This T cell receptor beta chain is drawn from a study of read filtering for tumor transcriptome and immune sequencing. General study points: This fraction held mixed bone marrow immune cells after CD138-negative sorting.

This clonotype was seen ten or more times. Its antigen remains unknown. A much more abundant neighbour one base away suggests this may be a read error. This library used about 400 ng RNA and molecular barcoded adaptors spanning alpha/delta and beta/gamma chains. TCRdb redid the calling of the reads with MiXCR, one entry per CDR3 protein. The sample lists 35,000 to 55,000 distinct CDR3 sequences; approximately 12% were seen once. The CDR3 spans 14 residues. V lost 4 bases to trimming and J lost 7 bases; unmatched junction nucleotides: 9. Germline lookup yields CDR1 DFQATT and CDR2 SNEGSKA (reference sequence).

The sequencing sample was made of a population of CD138-negative cells sorted from bone marrow. The receptor comes from a donor aged 40 or over with multiple myeloma. This chain connects TRBV20-1 to TRBJ2-1, with 8 bases fitting TRBD2. CDR3 in amino acids: CSAITLAEINEQFF. The CDR3, as DNA: TGCAGTGCTATAACACTAGCGGAGATAAATGAGCAGTTCTTC.